One sample yielded the 24 T cell receptor beta chains listed below, sequenced in a study. Each CDR3 protein is one row after TCRdb ran MiXCR on the RT-PCR reads. The sample lists hundreds of thousands of distinct CDR3 sequences; 13% to 15% were seen once. Sequences were obtained from memory CD4+ T cells from blood. The source is a female donor in good health, serving as a healthy control.

The chain joins TRBV29-1 to TRBJ2-7; perhaps TRBD1 as D (5 bases). CDR1 is SQVTM, CDR2 ANQGSEA, per germline. The CDR3 runs 13 residues. Trimming pared 6 bases from V and 5 bases from J, leaving 17 bases between. The CDR3 loop is CSVQGRLRDEQYF. DNA for the CDR3: TGCAGCGTCCAGGGCCGCCTCAGGGACGAGCAGTACTTC.

The rearrangement joins TRBV20-1 to TRBJ1-1; a possible D gene is TRBD1 (5 bases). The CDR3 has 13 residues. V was cut by 0 bases and J by 5 bases, with 10 bases left in between. Looked up from germline, CDR1 is DFQATT and CDR2 is SNEGSKA (reference sequence). CDR3 amino acids: CSARDSGETEAFF. CDR3 DNA: TGCAGTGCTAGAGATTCGGGGGAAACTGAAGCTTTCTTT.

This clonotype was seen only a few times. The rearrangement joins TRBV5-6 to TRBJ2-4; D not resolved. This CDR3 is built from 14 residues. The V gene lost 0 bases and the J gene lost 4 bases, with 8 bases spanning the gap. Germline V CDR1 and CDR2: SGHDT, YYEEEE. The CDR3 is CASSLAGSKNIQYF. The CDR3 DNA reads as TGTGCCAGCAGCTTGGCCGGGTCGAAAAACATTCAGTACTTC.

This clonotype was detected many times. The V call is TRBV30, the J call TRBJ1-4, with 9 bases fitting TRBD1. Unmatched junction bases numbered 3, after V lost 5 bases and J lost 2 bases. The CDR3 is 14 residues long. Germline CDR1 GTSNPN, CDR2 SVGIG (reference sequence). The CDR3, as DNA: TGTGCCTGGGGTACAGGGGGCACTAATGAAAAACTGTTTTTT. Amino acid sequence: CAWGTGGTNEKLFF.

There are a few counts of this clonotype. CDR3 protein: CASSQFVAGADTGELFF. The CDR3 bases are TGTGCCAGCAGCCAATTTGTAGCGGGAGCGGACACCGGGGAGCTGTTTTTT. The chain joins TRBV4-2 to TRBJ2-2; TRBD2 aligns across 9 bases. The CDR3 is made up of 17 amino acids. After removal of 2 bases from V and 3 bases from J, the junction contained 7 bases not matched to a gene. The V gene's germline CDR1 is LGHNA and CDR2 YNFKEQ.

This clonotype was seen at least ten times. This chain links TRBV20-1 with TRBJ2-3; no reliable D call. V lost 0 bases and J lost 3, with 4 bases in between. The CDR3 consists of 12 residues. CDR1 is DFQATT and CDR2 is SNEGSKA in the germline V gene (reference sequence). In nucleotides, the CDR3 is TGCAGTGCTAGAGAGAGTACAGATACGCAGTATTTT. Translation: CSARESTDTQYF.

CDR3 in amino acids: CASSLNRQNEQYF. The DNA for the CDR3 is TGTGCCAGCAGCTTAAACCGGCAGAACGAGCAGTACTTC. The chain is built from TRBV7-2 and TRBJ2-7, with D unresolved. The CDR3 loop spans 13 amino acids. Trimming took off 2 bases at V and 5 bases at J, with 10 bases between the two ends. Germline CDR1 SGHTA, CDR2 FQGNSA.

The V call is TRBV5-1, the J call TRBJ2-2, with TRBD1 matching over 10 bases. Trimming removed 6 bases from V and 6 bases from J; junction bases left unmatched: 8. In germline, CDR1 is SGHRS, CDR2 YFSETQ. This CDR3 contains 15 residues. This chain's CDR3 is CASKNGTGVAGELFF. DNA of the CDR3: TGCGCCAGCAAGAACGGGACAGGGGTTGCCGGGGAGCTGTTTTTT.

This clonotype was observed many times. This rearrangement joins TRBV11-2 to TRBJ2-5; 7 bases fit TRBD2. After removal of 5 bases from V and 3 bases from J, the junction contained 3 bases not matched to a gene. Germline CDR1 reads SGHAT; CDR2 reads FQNNGV. CDR3 size: 13 residues. CDR3 coding DNA: TGTGCCAGCAGCAAAGGGAGGGAAGAGACCCAGTACTTC. Translation gives CASSKGREETQYF.

This clonotype has only a few counts. The J gene is TRBJ1-1, the V gene TRBV20-1, with a weak D call TRBD1 (6 bases). The CDR3 length is 13 residues. V lost 4 bases and J lost 2, with 11 bases in between. CDR1 DFQATT and CDR2 SNEGSKA come from the germline V gene (reference sequence). This CDR3 is CSAKRTANTEAFF. Here the CDR3 DNA reads TGCAGTGCTAAAAGGACAGCTAACACTGAAGCTTTCTTT.

The rearrangement joins TRBV7-8 to TRBJ2-2; D might be TRBD2 (8 bases). Trimming took 4 bases from V and 7 from J, leaving 25 bases between them. Germline V gene sequence: CDR1 SGHVS, CDR2 FQNEAQ. The CDR3 has 18 amino acids. The CDR3 region has the DNA TGTGCCAGCAGCTCCGACAGGGCGGGACTAGTCAGGATCGGGGAGCTGTTTTTT. It yields the protein CASSSDRAGLVRIGELFF.

This rearrangement joins TRBV7-2 to TRBJ2-7; the D is unclear. The V and J ends lost 1 base and 3 bases respectively, with 19 bases between them. Germline V gene data show CDR1 as SGHTA and CDR2 as FQGNSA. This CDR3 comprises 17 residues. The CDR3 region has the DNA TGTGCCAGCAGCTTAGTTCGGGTGCTGCCTCCCAACTACGAGCAGTACTTC. Translated, it gives CASSLVRVLPPNYEQYF.

The chain joins TRBV12-3 or TRBV12-4 to TRBJ1-1; 7 bases fit TRBD1. The CDR3 spans 14 residues. V was clipped by 5 bases and J by 4 bases; unmatched bases: 7. The CDR3 region has the DNA TGTGCCAGCAGTCGTCAGGGGGGAGCCACTGAAGCTTTCTTT. It yields the protein CASSRQGGATEAFF.

This clonotype has more than one count but fewer than ten. The rearrangement joins TRBV20-1 to TRBJ1-5, with a weak D call TRBD1 (5 bases). This CDR3 has 12 amino acids. Germline V gene lookup returns CDR1 DFQATT and CDR2 SNEGSKA (reference sequence). Trimming stripped 6 bases from V and 2 bases from J, with 8 bases between. In nucleotides, the CDR3 is TGCAGTGCGAGACAGCGCAATCAGCCCCAGCATTTT. This encodes CSARQRNQPQHF.

This clonotype was found a few times. The chain links TRBV7-2 to TRBJ1-5; D ambiguous. Germline values: CDR1 SGHTA, CDR2 FQGNSA. V was trimmed by 5 bases and J by 0 bases, leaving 14 bases between them. The CDR3 is made up of 16 amino acids. The CDR3: CASSLKADYSNQPQHF. The DNA for the CDR3 is TGTGCCAGCAGCCTCAAAGCCGACTATAGCAATCAGCCCCAGCATTTT.

This clonotype was seen many times. The V call is TRBV20-1, the J call TRBJ2-5; TRBD2 matches 15 bases. Germline V gene lookup returns CDR1 DFQATT and CDR2 SNEGSKA (reference sequence). This CDR3 spans 17 amino acids. J lost 4 bases, V lost 6 bases, and 12 bases had no gene match. The CDR3 DNA is TGCAGTGCAACCTTTAGGACTAGCGGGGGGGCCTCAGAGACCCAGTACTTC. This encodes CSATFRTSGGASETQYF.

This clonotype was counted a few times. V is TRBV7-6 and J is TRBJ2-2; no clear D gene. Deletions cut 1 base from V and 0 bases from J, with 9 bases between. The CDR3 sequence is 16 residues long. Germline loops: CDR1 SGHVS, CDR2 FNYEAQ. Here the CDR3 reads CASSLVDLSNTGELFF. CDR3 in DNA: TGTGCCAGCAGCTTAGTTGACCTTTCGAACACCGGGGAGCTGTTTTTT.

Many counts were recorded for this clonotype. This chain joins TRBV6-5 and TRBJ2-7, with 9 bases identical to TRBD1. The CDR3 totals 16 residues. Trimming removed 6 bases from V and 3 bases from J; junction bases left unmatched: 12. Germline lookup yields CDR1 MNHEY and CDR2 SVGAGI. CDR3: CASRPLGTGYYYEQYF. The CDR3 bases are TGTGCCAGCAGGCCTCTCGGGACAGGGTACTACTACGAGCAGTACTTC.

This clonotype appeared a few times. The V gene is TRBV12-3 or TRBV12-4, the J gene TRBJ1-1; D gene ambiguous. The CDR3 extends over 15 amino acids. The V end was cut by 3 bases, the J end by 0 bases, with 11 bases between. Here the CDR3 DNA reads TGTGCCAGCAGTTTCCAGGTGTACATGAACACTGAAGCTTTCTTT. Protein sequence: CASSFQVYMNTEAFF.

This chain uses TRBV7-3 with TRBJ2-1, with 13 bases that match TRBD2. CDR3 length: 16 residues. CDR1 is SGHTA, CDR2 FQGTGA, per germline. J lost 5 bases, V lost 4 bases, and 5 bases had no gene match. The CDR3 loop is CASSSLGLAGDNEQFF. The CDR3 nucleotides read TGTGCCAGCAGCTCACTAGGACTAGCGGGAGACAATGAGCAGTTCTTC. Filled out from reference TRBV7-3 and TRBJ2-1, the complete variable domain reads GAGVSQTPSNKVTEKGKYVELRCDPISGHTALYWYRQSLGQGPEFLIYFQGTGAADDSGLPNDRFFAVRPEGSVSTLKIQRTERGDSAVYLCASSSLGLAGDNEQFFGPGTRLTVL.

The sample holds many counts of this clonotype. This sequence joins TRBV7-3 and TRBJ2-3; no definite D call. The CDR3 covers 12 residues. CDR1 is SGHTA, CDR2 FQGTGA, per germline. The ends were cut back, 5 bases at V and 6 bases at J, with 9 bases in the middle. CDR3 sequence reads: CASSTSWDTQYF. The CDR3 nucleotides are TGTGCCAGCAGCACCTCGTGGGATACGCAGTATTTT.

This clonotype was recorded a few times. The chain has TRBV20-1 and TRBJ2-3; D gene uncertain. V lost 6 bases and J 6 bases, leaving 16 bases between the germline ends. Per germline, CDR1 DFQATT and CDR2 SNEGSKA (reference sequence). The CDR3 is made up of 13 amino acids. CDR3 amino acids: CSAPNPSWDTQYF. The CDR3 DNA sequence: TGCAGTGCCCCCAACCCCTCTTGGGATACGCAGTATTTT.

The chain couples TRBV20-1 to TRBJ1-2; no definite D call. Per the germline V gene, CDR1 is DFQATT and CDR2 is SNEGSKA (reference sequence). The CDR3 is 13 residues long. The CDR3 sequence: CSAPHGEPRVYTF. As DNA, the CDR3 is TGCAGCGCCCCACACGGGGAACCGCGTGTCTACACCTTC.

This clonotype has more than one count but fewer than ten. The chain couples TRBV28 to TRBJ2-2; 9 nucleotides align to TRBD1. This CDR3 spans 15 amino acids. V was pared by 6 bases and J by 6 bases, with 8 bases of the junction left unmatched. Germline assignment: CDR1 MDHEN and CDR2 SYDVKM. The CDR3 sequence: CASRRGQGMAGELFF. The CDR3 nucleotides read TGTGCCAGCAGGAGAGGACAGGGGATGGCCGGGGAGCTGTTTTTT.